This is a list of T cell receptor beta chains from one sample in a study of T cell changes during pregnancy in multiple sclerosis. Data came from immunoSEQ multiplex PCR; TCRdb stores just in-frame clones and leaves some out. Of 70,000 to 75,000 clones listed, roughly 92% were seen once; the top ten hold less than 2%. Sequencing used peripheral blood, obtained in the second trimester of pregnancy. The receptors originated from a female donor with multiple sclerosis, enrolled in a pregnancy study. Each CDR3 is given with its conserved first and last residue. A D gene is named only where the DNA matches it firmly. Size is stated for part of the rows, as once, few or many counts, or as a class when the clone is expanded.

clone size,D gene,J gene,V gene,CDR3 DNA,CDR3 protein
.,TRBD2,TRBJ2-1,TRBV7-2,TGTGCCAGCAGCTTATGGTCTAGCGGGGGTACCTACAATGAGCAGTTCTTC,CASSLWSSGGTYNEQFF
once,TRBD1,TRBJ1-2,TRBV28,TGTGCCAGCATAATTAGAAGGGGACAGGGGGTCTATGGCTACACCTTC,CASIIRRGQGVYGYTF
.,.,TRBJ1-5,TRBV10-3,TGTGCGTCCTGTGTTTCAGATAGCAATCAGCCCCAGCATTTT,CASCVSDSNQPQHF
.,TRBD2,TRBJ2-3,TRBV9,TGTGCCAGCAGCGTAGTACTAGCGGGAGGAACAGATACGCAGTATTTT,CASSVVLAGGTDTQYF
.,.,TRBJ2-5,TRBV5-6,TGTGCCAGCAGCTTGGGGGAAGGGAGAGAGACCCAGTACTTC,CASSLGEGRETQYF
.,TRBD1,TRBJ1-2,TRBV18,TGTGCCAGCTCACCTATACCGACAGGGGGCACTGGCTACACCTTC,CASSPIPTGGTGYTF
.,TRBD2,TRBJ2-5,TRBV5-1,TGCGCCAGCAGCCCAACTAGGACTAGCGGGGGGAACCAAGAGACCCAGTACTTC,CASSPTRTSGGNQETQYF
.,.,TRBJ2-1,TRBV29-1,TGCAGCGCCGCTATGCTCTCCTACAATGAGCAGTTCTTC,CSAAMLSYNEQFF
.,.,TRBJ2-7,TRBV5-1,TGCGCCAGCAGCCCGGGGTGGCAGTTGGGGGAGCAGTACTTC,CASSPGWQLGEQYF
.,TRBD2,TRBJ2-2,TRBV5-4,TGTGCCAGCAGCTCCCCGGGACTAGAGAACACCGGGGAGCTGTTTTTT,CASSSPGLENTGELFF
.,.,TRBJ1-2,TRBV9,TGTGCCAGCAGCGTAGTCGATTTGAGAGGGAGGGCCGGCTATGGCTACACCTTC,CASSVVDLRGRAGYGYTF
.,.,TRBJ2-4,TRBV7-9,TGTGCCAGCAGCTTGCAGGGTTACGGAAACATTCAGTACTTC,CASSLQGYGNIQYF
.,.,TRBJ1-3,TRBV9,TGTGCCAGCAGCGAGGAGGAGGGGTCCACCATATATTTT,CASSEEEGSTIYF
.,TRBD2,TRBJ2-1,TRBV28,TGTGCCAGCAGTTTTAGAACAAGCGGGAGAAAGCGTGAGCAGTTCTTC,CASSFRTSGRKREQFF
.,.,TRBJ1-2,TRBV4-3,TGCGCCAGCAGCCCTCGGATCACAGAGTACTATGGCTACACCTTC,CASSPRITEYYGYTF
.,TRBD2,TRBJ2-1,TRBV7-6,TGTGCCAGCAGCTTAGGGGGGGGGAGGGCCCTTAGTGAGCAGTTCTTC,CASSLGGGRALSEQFF
once,.,TRBJ2-5,TRBV19,TGTGCCAGTAGTATCGGGGGACAGCTACAAGAGACCCAGTACTTC,CASSIGGQLQETQYF
.,.,TRBJ1-1,TRBV29-1,TGCAGCGTTGTTCACCTCATCCCTATTGACACTGAAGCTTTCTTT,CSVVHLIPIDTEAFF
.,.,TRBJ2-7,TRBV5-5,TGTGCCAGCAGCTTGGCCGCGGAGGGGGGGTACTACGAGCAGTACTTC,CASSLAAEGGYYEQYF
.,.,TRBJ2-1,TRBV7-3,TGTGCCAGCAGCCCAGTAGCGAAGCCCTACAATGAGCAGTTCTTC,CASSPVAKPYNEQFF
.,TRBD1,TRBJ2-7,TRBV27,TGTGCCAGCAGTTACACCCTCGGGACAGGGGGGATGAAGCAGTACTTC,CASSYTLGTGGMKQYF
.,TRBD2,TRBJ2-1,TRBV4-1,TGCGCCAGCAGCCAAGTGGGGGGAGCGGGGGAAAATGAGCAGTTCTTC,CASSQVGGAGENEQFF
.,.,TRBJ1-6,TRBV7-9,TGTGCCAGCAGCCGCGGGGGGGGGCGCTCCTATAATTCACCCCTCCACTTT,CASSRGGGRSYNSPLHF
.,.,TRBJ1-1,TRBV10-2,TGCGCCAGCAGTGACCCGGCAGGGGAGATGAACACTGAAGCTTTCTTT,CASSDPAGEMNTEAFF
.,.,TRBJ1-2,TRBV27,TGTGCCAGCAGTCCTGAGGGGACAATAGGGTACTATGGCTACACCTTC,CASSPEGTIGYYGYTF
few,.,TRBJ1-5,TRBV11-2,TGTGCCAGCAGCCGCCGGACGGGAGGGCCCCAGCATTTT,CASSRRTGGPQHF
.,TRBD2,TRBJ2-3,TRBV7-3,TGTGCCAGCAGCTTGGGGGGAGGGCCCGCAGATACGCAGTATTTT,CASSLGGGPADTQYF
.,TRBD1,TRBJ2-1,TRBV5-1,TGCGCCAGCAGCTTGGGGACAGGGTCCTCGCGGTCCTACAATGAGCAGTTCTTC,CASSLGTGSSRSYNEQFF
.,TRBD1,TRBJ2-7,TRBV5-4,TGTGCCAGCAGGAAGCAGGGGGCGCCTTACGAGCAGTACTTC,CASRKQGAPYEQYF
.,TRBD1,TRBJ1-1,TRBV13,TGTGCCAGCAGCTTAGGCGGGACAGGGTTTGAAGCTTTCTTT,CASSLGGTGFEAFF
.,TRBD1,TRBJ1-2,TRBV10-3,TGTGCGCATCAAGTAGGACAGGGTGCAGCCTATGGCTACACCTTC,CAHQVGQGAAYGYTF
.,TRBD1,TRBJ2-5,TRBV2,TGTGCCAGCAGTGGGGGACAGGGAGAGACCCAGTACTTC,CASSGGQGETQYF
.,TRBD1,TRBJ2-7,TRBV28,TGTGCCAGCAGTCCCACAGGGGCTTGGACCTACGAGCAGTACTTC,CASSPTGAWTYEQYF
.,.,TRBJ1-2,TRBV6-6,TGTGCCAGTTCACAGGGATTTTATGGCTACACCTTC,CASSQGFYGYTF
.,TRBD1,TRBJ2-6,TRBV18,TGTGCCAGCTCACCACCGGTGGGACAGGGGGCAGCTGGGGCCAACGTCCTGACTTTC,CASSPPVGQGAAGANVLTF
.,.,TRBJ1-4,TRBV6-5,TGTGCCAGCAGTTACAGGGGGTTTAATGAAAAACTGTTTTTT,CASSYRGFNEKLFF
many,.,TRBJ2-1,TRBV12-2,TGTGCAAGTCGCTCTAGGGACAGAGGCTCCTACAATGAGCAGTTCTTC,CASRSRDRGSYNEQFF
.,.,TRBJ2-3,TRBV7-9,TGTGCCAGCAGCTTAAAGGGGGCAGATACGCAGTATTTT,CASSLKGADTQYF
.,TRBD1,TRBJ1-2,TRBV30,TGTGCCGGAAGGACCGGGACAGTTAACTATGGCTACACCTTC,CAGRTGTVNYGYTF
.,.,TRBJ2-1,TRBV12-2,TGTGCAAGTCGCTTGCGGACTAGCGTTTACAATGAGCAGTTCTTC,CASRLRTSVYNEQFF
.,.,TRBJ1-5,TRBV7-2,TGTGCCAGCAGCACGCCAGGGCCTGACCAGCCCCAGCATTTT,CASSTPGPDQPQHF